Given below is one T cell receptor (beta chain) in context. The antigen remains undetermined. This sample is part of a study of cytomegalovirus exposure and HLA in healthy donors. The study's findings and limits: Near-uniform donor sequencing depth was presumed by presence/absence analyses. Per published reports, the classifier diagnosed cytomegalovirus status with high specificity and sensitivity.

V was pared by 5 bases and J by 5 bases, with 15 bases between. Germline CDR1 reads MNHEY; CDR2 reads SVGAGI. There are 14 residues in the CDR3. Both 60 Vbeta primers and 13 Jbeta primers went into the PCR. Sequencing used immunoSEQ multiplex PCR; TCRdb keeps in-frame clones, though not all of them. This sample's table has approximately 200,000 clones. The receptor's source is a boy between 10 and 17 years old in good health and CMV-seronegative. This chain links TRBV6-5 with TRBJ1-1; weak D call: TRBD1 (5 bases). The specimen was PBMCs. CDR3 amino acids: CASSPDGGGTEAFF. The DNA of the CDR3 is TGTGCCAGCAGTCCCGACGGGGGTGGGACTGAAGCTTTCTTT.